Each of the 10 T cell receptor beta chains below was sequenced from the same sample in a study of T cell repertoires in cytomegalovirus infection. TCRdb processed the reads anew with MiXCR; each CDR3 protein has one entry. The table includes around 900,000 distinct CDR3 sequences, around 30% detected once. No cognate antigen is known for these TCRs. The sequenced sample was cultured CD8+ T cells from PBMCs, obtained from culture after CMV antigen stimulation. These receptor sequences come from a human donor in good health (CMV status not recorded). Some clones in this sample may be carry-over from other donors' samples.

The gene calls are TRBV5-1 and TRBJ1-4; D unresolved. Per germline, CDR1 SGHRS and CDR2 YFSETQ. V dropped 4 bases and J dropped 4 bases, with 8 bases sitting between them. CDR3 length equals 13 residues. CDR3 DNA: TGCGCCAGCAGCGGTTATGGTAATGAAAAACTGTTTTTT. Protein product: CASSGYGNEKLFF.

CDR3 coding DNA: TGTGCCAGCAGTTCGGGGAGGAGGGAAAAACTGTTTTTT. Encoded protein: CASSSGRREKLFF. The chain links TRBV6-8 to TRBJ1-4; D gene unclear. With 4 bases removed from V and 8 bases from J, the gap between germline ends came to 11 bases. CDR3 size: 13 residues. CDR1 is MNHGY and CDR2 is SAAAGT in the germline V gene.

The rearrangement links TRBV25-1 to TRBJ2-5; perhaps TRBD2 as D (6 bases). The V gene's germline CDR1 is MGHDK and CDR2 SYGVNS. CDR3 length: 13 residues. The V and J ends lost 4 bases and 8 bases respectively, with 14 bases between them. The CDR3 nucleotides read TGTGCCAGCAGTGGCCAGGACTACAGCACCCAGTACTTC. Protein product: CASSGQDYSTQYF.

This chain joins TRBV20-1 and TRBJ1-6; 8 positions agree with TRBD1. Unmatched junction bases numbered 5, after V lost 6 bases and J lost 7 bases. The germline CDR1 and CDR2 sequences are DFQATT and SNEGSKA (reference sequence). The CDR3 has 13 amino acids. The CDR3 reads CSARDRRNSPLHF. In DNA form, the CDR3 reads TGCAGTGCGAGGGACAGGAGGAATTCACCCCTCCACTTT.

Here the CDR3 reads CASSRVSSSYNSPLHF. The CDR3 nucleotides read TGTGCCAGCAGTCGGGTTTCGAGCTCCTATAATTCACCCCTCCACTTT. V usage is TRBV27 and J usage is TRBJ1-6; no clear D gene. The CDR3 spans 16 residues. Germline V gene lookup returns CDR1 MNHEY and CDR2 SMNVEV (reference sequence). With 5 bases removed from V and 0 bases from J, the gap between germline ends came to 11 bases.

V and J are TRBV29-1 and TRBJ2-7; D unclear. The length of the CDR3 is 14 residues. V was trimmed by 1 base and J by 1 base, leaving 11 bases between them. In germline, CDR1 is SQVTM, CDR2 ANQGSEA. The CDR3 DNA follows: TGCAGCGTTGAAGTTGGCAGATCGTCCTACGAGCAGTACTTC. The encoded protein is CSVEVGRSSYEQYF.

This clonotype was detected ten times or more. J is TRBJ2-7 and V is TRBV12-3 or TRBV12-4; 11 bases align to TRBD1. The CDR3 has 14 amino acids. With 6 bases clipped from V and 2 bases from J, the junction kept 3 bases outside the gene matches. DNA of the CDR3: TGTGCCAGCAGCCCGGGACAGGGGGCCTACGAGCAGTACGTC. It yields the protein CASSPGQGAYEQYV.

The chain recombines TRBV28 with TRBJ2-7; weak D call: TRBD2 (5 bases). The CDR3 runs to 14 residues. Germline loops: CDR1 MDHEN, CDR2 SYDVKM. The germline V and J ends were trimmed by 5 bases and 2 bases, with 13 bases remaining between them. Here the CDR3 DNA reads TGTGCCAGCAGTACCTCGGACGGGACCTACGAGCAGTACGTC. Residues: CASSTSDGTYEQYV.

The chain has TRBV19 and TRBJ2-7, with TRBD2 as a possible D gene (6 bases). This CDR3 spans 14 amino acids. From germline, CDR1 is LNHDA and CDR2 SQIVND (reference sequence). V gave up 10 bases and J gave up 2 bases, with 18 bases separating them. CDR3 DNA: TGTGCCACCTCCGCGGGGTGGGGCACCTACGAGCAGTACTTC. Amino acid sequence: CATSAGWGTYEQYF.

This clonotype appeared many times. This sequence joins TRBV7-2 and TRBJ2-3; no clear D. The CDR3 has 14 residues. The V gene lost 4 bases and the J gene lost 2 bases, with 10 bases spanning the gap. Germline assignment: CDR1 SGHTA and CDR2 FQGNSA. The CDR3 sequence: CASSSFYYTDTQYF. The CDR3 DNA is TGTGCCAGCAGCTCCTTCTACTACACAGATACGCAGTATTTT.